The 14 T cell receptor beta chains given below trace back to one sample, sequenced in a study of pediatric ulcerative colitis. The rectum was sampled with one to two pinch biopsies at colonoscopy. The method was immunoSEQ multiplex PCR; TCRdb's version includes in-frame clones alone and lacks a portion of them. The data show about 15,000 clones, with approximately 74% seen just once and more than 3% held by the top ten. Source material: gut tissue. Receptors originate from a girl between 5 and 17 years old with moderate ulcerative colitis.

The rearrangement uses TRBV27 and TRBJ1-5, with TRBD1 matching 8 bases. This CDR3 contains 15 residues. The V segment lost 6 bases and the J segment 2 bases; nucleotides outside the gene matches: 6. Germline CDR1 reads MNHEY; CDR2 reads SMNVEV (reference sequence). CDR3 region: CASRPQGAGNQPQHF. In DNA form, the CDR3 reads TGTGCCAGCAGGCCCCAGGGGGCGGGCAATCAGCCCCAGCATTTT.

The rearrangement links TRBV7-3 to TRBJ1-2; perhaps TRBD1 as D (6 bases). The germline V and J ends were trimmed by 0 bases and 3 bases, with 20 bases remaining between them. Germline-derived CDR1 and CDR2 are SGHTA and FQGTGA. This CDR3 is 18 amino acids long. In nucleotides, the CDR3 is TGTGCCAGCAGCTTAACTTTCCACCGGGACACGGTTGACTATGGCTACACCTTC. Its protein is CASSLTFHRDTVDYGYTF.

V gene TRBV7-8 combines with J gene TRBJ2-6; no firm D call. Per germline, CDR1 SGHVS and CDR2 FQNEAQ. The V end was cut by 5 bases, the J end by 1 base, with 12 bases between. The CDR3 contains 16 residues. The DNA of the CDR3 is TGTGCCAGCAGCCCATTTGGACGGTCTGGGGCCAACGTCCTGACTTTC. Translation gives CASSPFGRSGANVLTF.

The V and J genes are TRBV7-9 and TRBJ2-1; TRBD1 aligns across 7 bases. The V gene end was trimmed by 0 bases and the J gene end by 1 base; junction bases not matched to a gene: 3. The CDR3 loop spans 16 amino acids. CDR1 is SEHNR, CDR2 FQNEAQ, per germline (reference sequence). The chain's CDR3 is CASSLATGTSYNEQFF. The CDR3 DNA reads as TGTGCCAGCAGCTTAGCGACAGGGACATCCTACAATGAGCAGTTCTTC.

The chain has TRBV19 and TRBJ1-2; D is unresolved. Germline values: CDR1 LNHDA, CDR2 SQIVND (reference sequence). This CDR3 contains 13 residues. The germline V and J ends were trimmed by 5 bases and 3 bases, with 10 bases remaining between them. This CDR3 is CASSHWTYYGYTF. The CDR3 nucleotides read TGTGCCAGTAGTCACTGGACTTACTATGGCTACACCTTC.

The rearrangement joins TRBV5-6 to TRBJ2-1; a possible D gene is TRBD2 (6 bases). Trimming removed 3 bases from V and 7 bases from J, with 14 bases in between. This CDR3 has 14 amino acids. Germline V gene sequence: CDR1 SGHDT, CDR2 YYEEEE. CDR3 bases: TGTGCCAGCAGCTCGCCCCCGGGGGAAAATGAGCAGTTCTTC. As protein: CASSSPPGENEQFF.

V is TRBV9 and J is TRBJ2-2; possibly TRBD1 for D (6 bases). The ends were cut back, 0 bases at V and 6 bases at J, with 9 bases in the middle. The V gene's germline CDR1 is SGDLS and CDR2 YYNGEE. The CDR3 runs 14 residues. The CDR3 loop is CASSVEYRAGELFF. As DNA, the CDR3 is TGTGCCAGCAGCGTAGAGTACAGGGCCGGGGAGCTGTTTTTT.

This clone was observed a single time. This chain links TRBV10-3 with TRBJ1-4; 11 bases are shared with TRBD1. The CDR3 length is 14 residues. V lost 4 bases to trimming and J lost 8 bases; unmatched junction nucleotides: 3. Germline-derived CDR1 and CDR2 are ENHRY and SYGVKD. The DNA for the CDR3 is TGTGCCATCAGTGGTGGACAGGGGGCAGAAAAACTGTTTTTT. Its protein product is CAISGGQGAEKLFF.

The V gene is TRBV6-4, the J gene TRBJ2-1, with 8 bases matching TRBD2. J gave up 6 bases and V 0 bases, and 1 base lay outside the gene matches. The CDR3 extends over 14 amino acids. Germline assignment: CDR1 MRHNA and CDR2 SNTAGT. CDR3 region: CASSDSGGANEQFF. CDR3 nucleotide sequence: TGTGCCAGCAGTGACTCCGGGGGGGCCAATGAGCAGTTCTTC.

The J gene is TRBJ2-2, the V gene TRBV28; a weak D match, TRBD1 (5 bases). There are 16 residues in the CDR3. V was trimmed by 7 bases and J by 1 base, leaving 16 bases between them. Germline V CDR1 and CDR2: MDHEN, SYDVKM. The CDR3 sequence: CASTPFGQGNTGELFF. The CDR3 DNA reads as TGTGCCAGCACACCCTTCGGGCAGGGGAACACCGGGGAGCTGTTTTTT.

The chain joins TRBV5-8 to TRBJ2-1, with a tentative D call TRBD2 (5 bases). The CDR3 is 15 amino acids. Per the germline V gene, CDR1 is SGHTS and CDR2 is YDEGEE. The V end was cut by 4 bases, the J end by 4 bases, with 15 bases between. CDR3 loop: CASSKGDAVYNEQFF. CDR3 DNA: TGTGCCAGCAGCAAGGGAGATGCGGTATACAATGAGCAGTTCTTC.

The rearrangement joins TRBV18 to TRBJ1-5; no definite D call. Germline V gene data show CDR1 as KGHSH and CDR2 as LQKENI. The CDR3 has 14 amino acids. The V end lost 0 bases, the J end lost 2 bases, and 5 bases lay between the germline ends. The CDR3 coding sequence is TGTGCCAGCTCACCACCGGGCGGCAATCAGCCCCAGCATTTT. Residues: CASSPPGGNQPQHF.

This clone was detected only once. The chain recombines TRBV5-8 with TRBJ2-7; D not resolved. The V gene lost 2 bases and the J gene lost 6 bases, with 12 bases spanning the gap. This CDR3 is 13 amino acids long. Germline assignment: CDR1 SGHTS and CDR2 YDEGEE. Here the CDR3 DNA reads TGTGCCAGCAGCTTAAACAGCCTGGCCGAGCAGTACTTC. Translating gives CASSLNSLAEQYF.

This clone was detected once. CDR3 sequence: CSVGRGYEQYF. CDR3 sequence (DNA): TGCAGCGTTGGGAGAGGTTACGAGCAGTACTTC. The chain has TRBV29-1 and TRBJ2-7, with unresolved D. Germline CDR1 is SQVTM and CDR2 is ANQGSEA. V gave up 4 bases and J gave up 4 bases, with 8 bases separating them. The CDR3 loop spans 11 amino acids.